These 8 T cell receptor beta chains originate from one sample sequenced in a study of blood T cells in healthy people across ages. A second PCR, run for about 6 to 12 cycles, used a sample-barcoded 5' primer plus a J-beta primer mix. From the 5' RACE reads, TCRdb called clonotypes with MiXCR, one entry per CDR3 protein. This table holds about 500,000 distinct CDR3 sequences, about 25% found once. The sample also formed part of further work on T cells of mothers and their children.

Source material: blood. The receptors were gathered from a boy aged 5-17 years in good health.

This chain uses TRBV18 with TRBJ1-5; D possibly corresponds to TRBD1 (6 bases). The CDR3 covers 15 residues. Germline assignment: CDR1 KGHSH and CDR2 LQKENI. V lost 3 bases, J lost 3 bases, and 12 bases lay in between. In DNA, the CDR3 is TGTGCCAGCTCACCCGGGACACATCCCAATCAGCCCCAGCATTTT. This sequence encodes CASSPGTHPNQPQHF.

CDR3 sequence (DNA): TGTGCCAGCAGTACCCACAGGGAGAACTACGAGCAGTACTTC. As protein: CASSTHRENYEQYF. The rearrangement joins TRBV6-2 or TRBV6-3 to TRBJ2-7, with a tentative D call TRBD1 (6 bases). The germline CDR1 and CDR2 sequences are MNHEY and SVGEGT. Trimming pared 5 bases from V and 3 bases from J, leaving 14 bases between. The CDR3 sequence is 14 residues long.

The rearrangement uses TRBV9 and TRBJ2-1; 8 positions agree with TRBD2. Germline V gene sequence: CDR1 SGDLS, CDR2 YYNGEE. The J segment lost 2 bases and the V segment lost 3 bases, leaving 4 bases of the junction unmatched. The CDR3 is 15 residues long. CDR3 residues: CASSDTSGPYNEQFF. The CDR3 bases are TGTGCCAGCAGCGACACTAGCGGCCCCTACAATGAGCAGTTCTTC.

This chain connects TRBV6-2 or TRBV6-3 to TRBJ2-4, with D uncertain. CDR1 MNHEY and CDR2 SVGEGT come from the germline V gene. V lost 2 bases to trimming and J lost 9 bases, with 11 bases between them. CDR3 size: 13 residues. The CDR3 loop is CASSYRVPPIQYF. CDR3 nucleotides: TGTGCCAGCAGTTACCGAGTTCCCCCCATTCAGTACTTC.

The chain has TRBV10-3 and TRBJ2-7; TRBD1 might be the D (5 bases). V lost 4 bases to trimming and J lost 2 bases, with 9 bases between them. This CDR3 is built from 13 residues. Germline CDR1 is ENHRY and CDR2 is SYGVKD. The CDR3: CAISVDSTYEQYF. CDR3 nucleotide sequence: TGTGCCATCAGTGTCGACAGTACCTACGAGCAGTACTTC.

The chain couples TRBV20-1 to TRBJ2-7; perhaps D is TRBD1 or TRBD2 (5 bases each). The germline V and J ends were trimmed by 6 bases and 1 base, with 13 bases remaining between them. The CDR3 runs 13 residues. The germline gives CDR1 DFQATT, CDR2 SNEGSKA (reference sequence). CDR3 DNA: TGCAGTGCCGCCCCGGGGCAGTCCTACGAGCAGTACTTC. It translates to CSAAPGQSYEQYF.

This sequence joins TRBV7-8 and TRBJ1-6; D may be TRBD1 (6 bases). The V end lost 2 bases, the J end lost 11 bases, and 13 bases lay between the germline ends. Germline CDR1 is SGHVS and CDR2 is FQNEAQ. There are 14 residues in the CDR3. Here the CDR3 DNA reads TGTGCCAGCAGCTTATATGCCAGGGGCACACCCCTCCACTTT. Amino acids: CASSLYARGTPLHF.

The chain carries TRBV4-3 and TRBJ2-3; 7 bases fit TRBD2. The CDR3 loop spans 15 amino acids. The germline CDR1 and CDR2 sequences are LGHNA and YSLEER. Trimming removed 2 bases from V and 1 base from J; junction bases left unmatched: 3. The CDR3 protein is CASSQSSGGTDTQYF. In DNA form, the CDR3 reads TGCGCCAGCAGCCAATCCAGCGGGGGCACAGATACGCAGTATTTT.